These T cell receptor beta chains were read from a single sample in a study of vaccination and CD4 T cells after COVID-19. These receptors are not linked to any known antigen. Each CDR3 protein is one row after TCRdb ran MiXCR on the PCR reads. The table has 14,000 to 15,000 distinct CDR3 sequences, roughly 74% seen once; the top ten hold approximately 9.9%. This sample comprised CD4+ T cells from blood, cultured in vitro, obtained after SARS-CoV-2 vaccination. Receptors originate from a human donor who received a COVID-19 vaccine. CDR3s include the opening cysteine and the closing phenylalanine or tryptophan.

CDR3aa	v_gene	j_gene
CASSSPTGESGNTIYF	TRBV6-5	TRBJ1-3
CASSARDRQETQYF	TRBV2	TRBJ2-5
CAISTGRETQYF	TRBV10-3	TRBJ2-5
CASSSLRTRSTYGYTF	TRBV27	TRBJ1-2
CASSANGEGSPLHF	TRBV6-1	TRBJ1-6
CASSLVAGHSTDTQYF	TRBV7-8	TRBJ2-3
CASSIYRGLDTGELFF	TRBV5-4	TRBJ2-2
CASRFSGGNTEAFF	TRBV2	TRBJ1-1
CATSLGQGQWYGYTF	TRBV15	TRBJ1-2
CSAITDRASGREQYF	TRBV20-1	TRBJ2-7
CASSLIPAGVSGTGELFF	TRBV5-1	TRBJ2-2
CASSVTSYGYTF	TRBV19	TRBJ1-2
CASSEGGNSPLHF	TRBV6-1	TRBJ1-6
CASSETTDSYGTQYF	TRBV5-1	TRBJ2-5
CSAAPSAGGELFF	TRBV20-1	TRBJ2-2
CSASNRLGDRGLQTGELFF	TRBV20-1	TRBJ2-2
CASSYRTGIYGYTF	TRBV6-5	TRBJ1-2
CSATVTEAFF	TRBV20-1	TRBJ1-1
CASSYSPQRYNEKLFF	TRBV6-5	TRBJ1-4
CASTDRVNTGELFF	TRBV2	TRBJ2-2
CSARLPGLAGGVTSTDTQYF	TRBV20-1	TRBJ2-3
CASSYSTPQGSYGYTF	TRBV6-2/TRBV6-3	TRBJ1-2
CASSTGLNQPQHF	TRBV5-1	TRBJ1-5
CSANREGGYTF	TRBV20-1	TRBJ1-2
CASSLFAAYGYTF	TRBV27	TRBJ1-2
CAWTHRSNTEAFF	TRBV30	TRBJ1-1
CASSRGQGTISNQPQHF	TRBV2	TRBJ1-5
CASSGGANEQYF	TRBV2	TRBJ2-7
CASSLVGTRETQYF	TRBV11-2	TRBJ2-5
CASRTRARYGYTF	TRBV6-1	TRBJ1-2
CSADGTSIETQYF	TRBV20-1	TRBJ2-5
CAINPGQGLGEQYF	TRBV10-3	TRBJ2-7
CAWSLRDNQPQHF	TRBV30	TRBJ1-5
CASSRNIGQGVSEQFF	TRBV6-2/TRBV6-3	TRBJ2-1
CASRLGRDRYGYTF	TRBV2	TRBJ1-2
CAIRGTPTDTQYF	TRBV10-3	TRBJ2-3
CSAAPDGTLNTEAFF	TRBV20-1	TRBJ1-1
CATSDLAGGSYNEQFF	TRBV24-1	TRBJ2-1
CSARSAGGLQETQYF	TRBV20-1	TRBJ2-5
CATSRDKQGSQPQHF	TRBV15	TRBJ1-5
CASSFVRGLFYGYTF	TRBV27	TRBJ1-2
CATSRDRAAYGYTF	TRBV15	TRBJ1-2
CASNDKGAISGNTIYF	TRBV6-1	TRBJ1-3
CASSEVGFRGGNTIYF	TRBV6-1	TRBJ1-3
CAISPGGGTGNTIYF	TRBV10-3	TRBJ1-3
CAWSPPRWDSYEQYF	TRBV30	TRBJ2-7
CASSQVTGLYGYTF	TRBV4-1	TRBJ1-2